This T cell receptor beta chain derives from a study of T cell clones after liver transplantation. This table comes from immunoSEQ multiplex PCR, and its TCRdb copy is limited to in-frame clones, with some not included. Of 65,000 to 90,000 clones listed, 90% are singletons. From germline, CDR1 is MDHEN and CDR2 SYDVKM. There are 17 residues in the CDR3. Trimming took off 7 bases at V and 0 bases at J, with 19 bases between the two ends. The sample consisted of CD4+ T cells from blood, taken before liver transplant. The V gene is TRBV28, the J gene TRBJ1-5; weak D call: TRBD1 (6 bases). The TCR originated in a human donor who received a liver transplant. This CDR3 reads CASTLQPGGASNQPQHF. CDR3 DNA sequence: TGTGCCAGCACTCTCCAACCTGGGGGGGCTAGCAATCAGCCCCAGCATTTT.